The rows below give T cell receptor beta chains drawn from one sample of a study of CD8+ T cells in alopecia areata. Method: immunoSEQ multiplex PCR; TCRdb's copy keeps in-frame clones and lacks some. The repertoire includes about 120,000 clones, 53% of them detected once, and about 0.5% sits in the top ten. The source was CD4+ T cells sorted from blood, collected at week 4, from a patient treated with tofacitinib. All receptors derive from a human donor with alopecia areata. The CDR3 runs from the conserved cysteine through the conserved F or W. A D gene is named only where the DNA matches it firmly. The size entry is marked missing in some rows and otherwise reads once, few, many or a size class.

V	size	D	J	CDR3	DNA
TRBV11-2	.	TRBD2	TRBJ2-3	CASSWSGGRTDTQYF	TGTGCCAGCAGCTGGAGCGGGGGCCGCACAGATACGCAGTATTTT
TRBV30	.	TRBD2	TRBJ2-7	CAWSRGEYEQYF	TGTGCCTGGAGCCGGGGGGAGTACGAGCAGTACTTC
TRBV30	.	.	TRBJ2-7	CAWGRYYEQYF	TGTGCCTGGGGTCGATACTACGAGCAGTACTTC
TRBV29-1	.	.	TRBJ2-3	CSVEWHQTSTDTQYF	TGCAGCGTTGAATGGCACCAGACTAGCACAGATACGCAGTATTTT
TRBV11-2	few	TRBD2	TRBJ2-3	CASSPDGRGGTDTQYF	TGTGCCAGCAGCCCCGATGGGCGGGGGGGCACAGATACGCAGTATTTT
TRBV20-1	once	.	TRBJ1-5	CSASRGEAQHF	TGCAGTGCTAGTCGCGGGGAAGCCCAGCATTTT
TRBV4-2	.	.	TRBJ2-3	CASSHTGSVADTQYF	TGTGCCAGCAGCCACACAGGGAGTGTGGCAGATACGCAGTATTTT
TRBV19	few	TRBD1	TRBJ2-5	CASTPGQGSGETQYF	TGTGCCAGTACTCCGGGACAGGGGAGCGGAGAGACCCAGTACTTC
TRBV4-1	.	.	TRBJ2-7	CASSQDPRSEQYF	TGCGCCAGCAGCCAAGATCCCAGGAGCGAGCAGTACTTC
TRBV28	few	.	TRBJ2-1	CASSLSSQGAQGEQFF	TGTGCCAGCAGTTTATCGTCCCAGGGTGCGCAGGGTGAGCAGTTCTTC
TRBV27	.	.	TRBJ2-7	CASSREGAYEQYF	TGTGCCAGCAGTAGGGAGGGGGCATACGAGCAGTACTTC
TRBV30	.	TRBD1	TRBJ2-7	CAWNRGNYEQYF	TGTGCCTGGAACAGGGGGAACTACGAGCAGTACTTC
TRBV7-3	few	.	TRBJ2-5	CASSLTSGQETQYF	TGTGCCAGCAGCTTAACTAGCGGACAAGAGACCCAGTACTTC
TRBV29-1	once	TRBD2	TRBJ2-7	CSASSRGVGAYEQYF	TGCAGCGCCTCATCCCGGGGGGTCGGCGCCTACGAGCAGTACTTC
TRBV6-5	.	.	TRBJ2-7	CASSYNRQRREQYF	TGTGCCAGCAGTTACAATCGGCAGCGTCGAGAGCAGTACTTC
TRBV25-1	.	.	TRBJ1-1	CASSEFGRTEAFF	TGTGCCAGCAGTGAATTTGGGAGGACTGAAGCTTTCTTT
TRBV29-1	.	.	TRBJ1-1	CAGGGSNTEAFF	TGCGCAGGTGGGGGGTCTAACACTGAAGCTTTCTTT
TRBV5-1	.	TRBD2	TRBJ2-1	CASSSSLGGNYNEQFF	TGCGCCAGCAGCTCGTCCCTGGGGGGGAACTACAATGAGCAGTTCTTC
TRBV6-1	.	.	TRBJ1-2	CASSGTYGYTF	TGTGCCAGCAGCGGTACTTATGGCTACACCTTC
TRBV27	.	.	TRBJ2-7	CASSGGRSFLAYEQYF	TGTGCCAGCAGTGGGGGACGGTCATTCCTGGCCTACGAGCAGTACTTC
TRBV2	.	TRBD1	TRBJ1-5	CASNDRVVSNQPQHF	TGTGCCAGCAACGACAGGGTGGTAAGCAATCAGCCCCAGCATTTT
TRBV2	few	.	TRBJ2-5	CASSVRGLGTQETQYF	TGTGCCAGCAGTGTAAGGGGATTGGGAACCCAAGAGACCCAGTACTTC
TRBV30	.	.	TRBJ1-4	CAWSGIGTNEKLFF	TGTGCCTGGAGTGGAATTGGGACTAATGAAAAACTGTTTTTT
TRBV7-9	.	.	TRBJ2-5	CASSLVGTQYF	TGTGCCAGCAGCTTAGTGGGGACCCAGTACTTC
TRBV29-1	.	.	TRBJ2-3	CSVVRGDTQYF	TGCAGCGTTGTACGGGGGGATACGCAGTATTTT
TRBV5-1	many	.	TRBJ2-3	CASSLGGLNTDTQYF	TGCGCCAGCAGCTTGGGGGGGCTGAACACAGATACGCAGTATTTT
TRBV10-3	few	.	TRBJ2-1	CAISDRQGRNEQFF	TGTGCCATCAGTGACCGTCAGGGGAGAAATGAGCAGTTCTTC
TRBV2	few	.	TRBJ2-7	CASSLLVYEQYF	TGTGCCAGCAGCCTACTAGTATACGAGCAGTACTTC
TRBV30	.	TRBD2	TRBJ2-1	CAWNHTPTSPINNEQFF	TGTGCCTGGAACCATACCCCGACTAGCCCAATTAACAATGAGCAGTTCTTC
TRBV18	once	.	TRBJ2-7	CASSPSGVHEQYF	TGTGCCAGCTCACCATCAGGGGTACACGAGCAGTACTTC
TRBV18	.	TRBD2	TRBJ2-3	CASSPTPGLAGLLNWDTQYF	TGTGCCAGCTCACCAACGCCGGGACTAGCGGGACTCCTCAACTGGGATACGCAGTATTTT
TRBV5-1	.	.	TRBJ2-7	CASSLDGSGTYYEQYF	TGCGCCAGCAGCTTGGATGGTAGTGGAACCTATTACGAGCAGTACTTC
TRBV30	few	TRBD1	TRBJ2-6	CAWRGAGTEGWIGANVLTF	TGTGCCTGGAGAGGTGCCGGGACAGAGGGCTGGATTGGGGCCAACGTCCTGACTTTC
TRBV6-5	.	TRBD1	TRBJ1-1	CASSRKVRGGEAFF	TGTGCCAGCAGCCGCAAAGTCAGGGGGGGTGAAGCTTTCTTT
TRBV30	.	.	TRBJ1-2	CAWSAGNYGYTF	TGTGCCTGGAGTGCAGGGAACTATGGCTACACCTTC
TRBV2	.	.	TRBJ1-1	CASKGQGGTEAFF	TGTGCCAGCAAAGGGCAGGGAGGGACTGAAGCTTTCTTT
TRBV6-1	.	.	TRBJ2-6	CASSDGVSGANVLTF	TGTGCCAGCAGTGACGGGGTCTCTGGGGCCAACGTCCTGACTTTC
TRBV4-1	few	.	TRBJ1-5	CASSQDGGLGNQPQHF	TGCGCCAGCAGCCAAGATGGGGGGCTCGGCAATCAGCCCCAGCATTTT
TRBV29-1	.	.	TRBJ1-1	CSVERLTEAFF	TGCAGCGTTGAGAGATTGACTGAAGCTTTCTTT
TRBV2	.	.	TRBJ1-5	CASSGGAQPQHF	TGTGCCAGCAGTGGGGGGGCCCAGCCCCAGCATTTT
TRBV2	many	.	TRBJ1-5	CASSESTGDQPQHF	TGTGCCAGCAGTGAGTCGACAGGAGATCAGCCCCAGCATTTT
TRBV29-1	.	TRBD1	TRBJ2-5	CSAGQGGTQYF	TGCAGCGCAGGACAGGGTGGGACCCAGTACTTC
TRBV7-8	many	.	TRBJ2-1	CASSLQSKREQFF	TGTGCCAGCAGCCTACAATCTAAGAGGGAGCAGTTCTTC
TRBV29-1	.	.	TRBJ1-5	CSVERGRGGQPQHF	TGCAGCGTTGAACGGGGGAGGGGAGGGCAGCCCCAGCATTTT
TRBV29-1	.	TRBD1	TRBJ1-2	CSVRTGDYGYTF	TGCAGCGTTAGGACAGGGGATTATGGCTACACCTTC
TRBV29-1	once	.	TRBJ1-2	CSVEGSSPIGYGYTF	TGCAGCGTAGAGGGGTCCTCCCCCATTGGCTATGGCTACACCTTC
TRBV7-8	.	TRBD1	TRBJ1-2	CASSLVDRGHGYTF	TGTGCCAGCAGCCTCGTGGACAGGGGGCATGGCTACACCTTC
TRBV2	.	.	TRBJ1-5	CASSGQTGNQPQHF	TGTGCCAGCAGTGGACAAACGGGCAATCAGCCCCAGCATTTT
TRBV29-1	few	TRBD1	TRBJ1-2	CSISRDRGNGYTF	TGCAGCATCTCCCGGGACAGGGGGAATGGCTACACCTTC